This T cell receptor (beta chain) was documented in a study of CD8 T cells in Susac syndrome. FACS was used to enrich TEMRA cells, whereas the CD8+ and CD4+ T cells were obtained by negative isolation. RNA in amounts of 0.5 to 1 ug was reverse transcribed with random hexamers. TCRdb ran MiXCR on the immunoSEQ multiplex PCR reads and lists one entry per CDR3 protein. The sample holds under 550,000 distinct CDR3 sequences; 85% are singletons and the top ten take 0.09% to 0.15%. Trimming took off 5 bases at V and 8 bases at J, with 19 bases between the two ends. The CDR3 runs 15 residues. Germline V gives CDR1 SGHAT, CDR2 FQNNGV.

The receptor comes from a human donor with multiple sclerosis. The V call is TRBV11-2, the J call TRBJ2-1; D is undetermined. Sequencing was done on a sample of CD8+ T cells from PBMCs. Here the CDR3 DNA reads TGTGCCAGCAGCCAACCGACAAGGGTAGGCGATGAGCAGTTCTTC. Its protein product is CASSQPTRVGDEQFF.